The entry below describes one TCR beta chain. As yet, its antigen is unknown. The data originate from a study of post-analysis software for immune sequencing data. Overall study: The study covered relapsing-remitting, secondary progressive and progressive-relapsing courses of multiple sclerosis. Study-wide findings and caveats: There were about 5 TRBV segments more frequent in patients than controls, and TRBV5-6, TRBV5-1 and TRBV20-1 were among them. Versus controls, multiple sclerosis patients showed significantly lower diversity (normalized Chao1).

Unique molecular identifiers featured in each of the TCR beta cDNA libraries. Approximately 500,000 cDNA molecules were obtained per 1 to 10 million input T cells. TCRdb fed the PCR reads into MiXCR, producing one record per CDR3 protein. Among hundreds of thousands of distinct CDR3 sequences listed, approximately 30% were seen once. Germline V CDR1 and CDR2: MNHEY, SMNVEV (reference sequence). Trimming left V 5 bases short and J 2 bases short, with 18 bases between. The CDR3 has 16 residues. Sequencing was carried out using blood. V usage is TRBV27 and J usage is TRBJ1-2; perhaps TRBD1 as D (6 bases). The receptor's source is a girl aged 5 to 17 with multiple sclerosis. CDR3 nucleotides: TGTGCCAGCAGTCTCTATCCCCCGGACAGAAACTATGGCTACACCTTC. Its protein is CASSLYPPDRNYGYTF.